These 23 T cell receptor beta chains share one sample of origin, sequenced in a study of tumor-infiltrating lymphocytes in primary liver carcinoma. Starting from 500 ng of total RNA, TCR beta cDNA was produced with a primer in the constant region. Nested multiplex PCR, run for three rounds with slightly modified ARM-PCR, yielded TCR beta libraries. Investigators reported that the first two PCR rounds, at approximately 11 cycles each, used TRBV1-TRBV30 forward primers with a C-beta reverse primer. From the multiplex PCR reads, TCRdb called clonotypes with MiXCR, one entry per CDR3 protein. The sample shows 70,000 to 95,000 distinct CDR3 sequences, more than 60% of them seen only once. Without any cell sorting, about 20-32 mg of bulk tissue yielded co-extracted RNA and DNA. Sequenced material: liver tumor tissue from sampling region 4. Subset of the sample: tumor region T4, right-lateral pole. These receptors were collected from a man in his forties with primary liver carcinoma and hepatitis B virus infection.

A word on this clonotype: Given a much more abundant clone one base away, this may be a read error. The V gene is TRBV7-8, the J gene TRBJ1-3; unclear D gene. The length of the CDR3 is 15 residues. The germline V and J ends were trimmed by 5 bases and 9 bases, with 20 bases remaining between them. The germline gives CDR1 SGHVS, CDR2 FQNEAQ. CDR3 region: CASSPTSRPSGTIYF. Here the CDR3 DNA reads TGTGCCAGCAGCCCGACCTCCAGGCCTTCGGGCACCATATATTTT.

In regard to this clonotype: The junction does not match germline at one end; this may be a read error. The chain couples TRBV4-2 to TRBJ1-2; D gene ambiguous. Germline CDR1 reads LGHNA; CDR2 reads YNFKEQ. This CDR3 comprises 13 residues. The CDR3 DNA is TGTGCCAGAAGCCAAGATGGGCCCTATGGCTACACCTTC. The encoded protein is CARSQDGPYGYTF.

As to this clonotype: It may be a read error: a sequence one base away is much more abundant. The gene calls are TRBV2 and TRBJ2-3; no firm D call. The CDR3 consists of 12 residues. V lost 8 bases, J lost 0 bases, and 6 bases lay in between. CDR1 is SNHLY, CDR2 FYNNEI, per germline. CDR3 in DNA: TGTGCCAGCGGTGGGAGCACAGATACGCAGTATTTT. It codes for CASGGSTDTQYF.

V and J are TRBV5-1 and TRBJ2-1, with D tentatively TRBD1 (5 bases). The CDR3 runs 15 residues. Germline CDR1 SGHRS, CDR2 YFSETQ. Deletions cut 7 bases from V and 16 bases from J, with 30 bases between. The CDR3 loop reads CASGPTGAVNNGHFF. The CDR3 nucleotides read TGCGCCAGCGGCCCCACTGGGGCAGTAAACAATGGGCATTTCTTC.

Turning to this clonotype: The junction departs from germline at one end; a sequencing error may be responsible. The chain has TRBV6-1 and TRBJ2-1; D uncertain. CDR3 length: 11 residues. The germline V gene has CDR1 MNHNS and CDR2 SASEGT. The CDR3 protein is CTSSSYNEQFF. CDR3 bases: TGTACCAGCAGCTCCTACAATGAGCAGTTCTTC.

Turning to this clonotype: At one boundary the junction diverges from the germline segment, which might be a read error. The CDR3 spells CANSLQLTSYKQCF. The DNA of the CDR3 is TGTGCCAACAGCTTACAACTTACTTCCTACAAGCAGTGCTTC. The rearrangement links TRBV11-2 to TRBJ2-7; the D is unclear. Germline CDR1 is SGHAT and CDR2 is FQNNGV. The CDR3 totals 14 residues.

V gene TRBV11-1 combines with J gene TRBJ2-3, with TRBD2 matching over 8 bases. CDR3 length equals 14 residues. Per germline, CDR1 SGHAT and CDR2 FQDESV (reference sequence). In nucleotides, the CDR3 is TGTACCATCGCGGGGGGAGCTGGCGCAGATACGCAGTATTTT. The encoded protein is CTIAGGAGADTQYF.

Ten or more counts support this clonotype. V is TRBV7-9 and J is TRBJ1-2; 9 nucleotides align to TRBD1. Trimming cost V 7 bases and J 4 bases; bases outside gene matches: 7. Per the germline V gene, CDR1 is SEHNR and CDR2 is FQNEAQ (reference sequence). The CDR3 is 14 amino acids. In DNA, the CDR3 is TGTGCCAGCATGATCTCGACAGGGGGCTATGGCTACACCTTC. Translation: CASMISTGGYGYTF. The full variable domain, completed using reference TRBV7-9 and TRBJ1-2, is DTGVSQNPRHKITKRGQNVTFRCDPISEHNRLYWYRQTLGQGPEFLTYFQNEAQLEKSRLLSDRFSAERPKGSFSTLEIQRTEQGDSAMYLCASMISTGGYGYTFGSGTRLTVV.

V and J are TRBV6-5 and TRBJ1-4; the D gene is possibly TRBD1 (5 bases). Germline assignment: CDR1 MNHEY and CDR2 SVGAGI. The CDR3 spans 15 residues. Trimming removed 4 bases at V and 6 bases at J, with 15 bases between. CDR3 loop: CASSFTGVGDEKLFF. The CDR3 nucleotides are TGTGCCAGCAGTTTCACGGGGGTGGGGGATGAAAAACTGTTTTTT.

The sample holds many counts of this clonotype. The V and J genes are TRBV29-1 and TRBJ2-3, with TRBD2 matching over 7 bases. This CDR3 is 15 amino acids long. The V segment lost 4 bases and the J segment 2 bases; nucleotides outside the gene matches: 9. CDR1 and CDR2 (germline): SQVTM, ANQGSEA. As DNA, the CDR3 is TGCAGCGTTGTAAATATCGGGACTAACACAGATACGCAGTATTTT. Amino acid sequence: CSVVNIGTNTDTQYF.

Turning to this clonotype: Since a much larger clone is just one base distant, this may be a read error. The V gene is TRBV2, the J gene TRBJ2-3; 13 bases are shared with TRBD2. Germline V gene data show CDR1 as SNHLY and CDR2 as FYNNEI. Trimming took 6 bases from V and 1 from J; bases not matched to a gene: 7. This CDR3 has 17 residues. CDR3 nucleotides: TGTGCCAGCAGCGGGACTAGCGGGAAAGGGGGCACAGATACGCAGTATTTT. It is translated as CASSGTSGKGGTDTQYF.

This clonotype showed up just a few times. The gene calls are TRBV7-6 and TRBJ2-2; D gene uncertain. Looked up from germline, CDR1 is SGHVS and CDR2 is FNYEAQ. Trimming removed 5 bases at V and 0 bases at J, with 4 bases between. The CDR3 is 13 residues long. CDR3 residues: CASSPSNTGELFF. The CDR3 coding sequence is TGTGCCAGCAGCCCATCGAACACCGGGGAGCTGTTTTTT.

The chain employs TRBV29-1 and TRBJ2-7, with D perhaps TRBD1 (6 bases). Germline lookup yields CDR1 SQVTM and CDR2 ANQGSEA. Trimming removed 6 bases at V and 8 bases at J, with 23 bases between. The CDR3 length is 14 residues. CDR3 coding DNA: TGCAGCGTCCAAGGCCTCCAGGGGCCCCACAAGCAGTACTTC. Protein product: CSVQGLQGPHKQYF.

CDR3 DNA: TGTGCAAGTCGCCCTAGGGGTCTAGGAGACTATCACGAGCAATACTTC. As protein: CASRPRGLGDYHEQYF. The chain is built from TRBV12-2 and TRBJ2-7; TRBD2, the table's D call, lacks a check against the DNA. TRBV12-2 is a recognized pseudogene. The CDR3 contains 16 residues.

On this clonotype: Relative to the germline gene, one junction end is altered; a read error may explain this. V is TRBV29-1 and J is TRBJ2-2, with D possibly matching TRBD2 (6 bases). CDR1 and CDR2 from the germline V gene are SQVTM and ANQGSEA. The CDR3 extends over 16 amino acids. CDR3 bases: TGCAGGGTTGAAACTTCTCCTTTTAGGTCCACCGGGGGGCTGTTTTTT. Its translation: CRVETSPFRSTGGLFF.

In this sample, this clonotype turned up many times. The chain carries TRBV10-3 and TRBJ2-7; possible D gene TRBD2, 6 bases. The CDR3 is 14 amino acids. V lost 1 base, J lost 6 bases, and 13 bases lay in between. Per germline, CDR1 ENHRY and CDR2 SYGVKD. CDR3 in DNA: TGTGCCATCAGTGAGTTATCCGGGAGAGGCGAGCAGTACTTC. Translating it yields CAISELSGRGEQYF.

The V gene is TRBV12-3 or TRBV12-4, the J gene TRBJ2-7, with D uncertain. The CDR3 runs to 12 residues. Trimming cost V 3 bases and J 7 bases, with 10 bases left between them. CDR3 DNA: TGTGCCAGCAGTTTTGGTGGGGAAGAGCAGTACTTC. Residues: CASSFGGEEQYF.

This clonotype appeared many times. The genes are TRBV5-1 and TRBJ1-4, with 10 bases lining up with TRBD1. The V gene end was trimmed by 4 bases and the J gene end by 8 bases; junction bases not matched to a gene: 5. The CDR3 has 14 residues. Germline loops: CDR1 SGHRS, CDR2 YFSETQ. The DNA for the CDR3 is TGCGCCAGCAGCCCCGGGACAGGGGACGAAAAACTGTTTTTT. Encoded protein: CASSPGTGDEKLFF.

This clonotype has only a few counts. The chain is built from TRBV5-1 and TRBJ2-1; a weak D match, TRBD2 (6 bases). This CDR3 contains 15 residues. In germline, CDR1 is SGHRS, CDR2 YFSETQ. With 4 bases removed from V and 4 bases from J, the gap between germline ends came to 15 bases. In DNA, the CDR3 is TGCGCCAGCAGCCAGGGACGCGGGATATACAATGAGCAGTTCTTC. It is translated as CASSQGRGIYNEQFF.

Here the CDR3 reads CASSRYDTQYF. The CDR3 DNA reads as TGTGCCAGCAGCCGATATGATACGCAGTATTTT. V and J are TRBV11-2 and TRBJ2-3; unclear D gene. Germline CDR1 reads SGHAT; CDR2 reads FQNNGV. The CDR3 extends over 11 amino acids. V lost 5 bases and J 6 bases, leaving 6 bases between the germline ends.

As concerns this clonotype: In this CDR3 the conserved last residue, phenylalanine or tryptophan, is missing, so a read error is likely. The CDR3 loop reads CASSSDGGGFYEQYI. The CDR3 nucleotides read TGTGCCAGTAGCTCAGATGGCGGGGGTTTCTACGAGCAGTACATC. The chain employs TRBV11-2 and TRBJ2-7, with 7 bases matching TRBD2. The CDR3 loop spans 15 amino acids. CDR1 is SGHAT and CDR2 is FQNNGV in the germline V gene.

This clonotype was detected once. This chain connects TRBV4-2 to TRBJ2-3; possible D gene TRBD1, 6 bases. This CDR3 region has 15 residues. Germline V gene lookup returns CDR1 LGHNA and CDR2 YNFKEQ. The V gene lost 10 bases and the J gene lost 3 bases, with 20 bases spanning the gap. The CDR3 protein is CANNQPRTGTDTQYF. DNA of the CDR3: TGTGCCAACAACCAACCGAGAACAGGGACAGATACGCAGTATTTT.

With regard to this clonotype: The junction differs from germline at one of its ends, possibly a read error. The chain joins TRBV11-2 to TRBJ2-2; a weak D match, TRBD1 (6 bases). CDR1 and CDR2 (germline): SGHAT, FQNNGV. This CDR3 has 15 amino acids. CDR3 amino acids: CANSLVGRDTGELFF. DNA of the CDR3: TGTGCCAACAGCTTAGTCGGACGGGACACCGGGGAACTGTTTTTT.